This TCR beta chain stems from a study of T cells in Graves' hyperthyroidism and ophthalmopathy. Study conclusions and caveats: In simple terms, a model built on 13 V-J features told ophthalmopathy apart from stable hyperthyroidism. Researchers found most expanded thyroid clonotypes above 0.001 in blood as well.

This clonotype was counted many times. The antigen is not known. RNA transcripts were the template for amplifying TCR beta CDR3 regions. HTBI primers were used for first-round RT-PCR of the TCR CDR3. MiXCR was run by TCRdb on the multiplex PCR reads, yielding one entry per CDR3 protein. The repertoire holds 690,000 or so distinct CDR3 sequences, with around 20% as singletons. Between the trimmed V and J ends, which lost 4 bases and 6 bases, there was a span of 9 bases. Germline values: CDR1 DFQATT, CDR2 SNEGSKA (reference sequence). This CDR3 is 11 amino acids long. The sample was blood. V gene TRBV20-1 combines with J gene TRBJ1-1; unclear D gene. This sequence was found in a woman in her 50s with Graves' hyperthyroidism that later progressed to Graves' ophthalmopathy. DNA of the CDR3: TGCAGTGCTAACATCGGGGCTGAAGCTTTCTTT. It is translated as CSANIGAEAFF.